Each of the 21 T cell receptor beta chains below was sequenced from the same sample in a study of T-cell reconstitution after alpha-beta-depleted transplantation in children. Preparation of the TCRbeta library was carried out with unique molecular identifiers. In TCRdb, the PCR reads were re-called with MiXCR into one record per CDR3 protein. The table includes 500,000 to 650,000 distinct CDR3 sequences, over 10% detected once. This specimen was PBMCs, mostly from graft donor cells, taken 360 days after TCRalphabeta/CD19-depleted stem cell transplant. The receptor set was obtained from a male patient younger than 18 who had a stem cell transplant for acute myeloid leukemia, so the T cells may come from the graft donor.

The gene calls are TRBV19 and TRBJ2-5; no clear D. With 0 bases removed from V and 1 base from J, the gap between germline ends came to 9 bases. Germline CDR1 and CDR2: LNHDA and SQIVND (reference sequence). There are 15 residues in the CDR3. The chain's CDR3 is CASSIERVSQETQYF. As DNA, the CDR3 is TGTGCCAGTAGTATAGAAAGGGTCAGCCAAGAGACCCAGTACTTC. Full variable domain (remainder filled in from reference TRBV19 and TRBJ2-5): DGGITQSPKYLFRKEGQNVTLSCEQNLNHDAMYWYRQDPGQGLRLIYYSQIVNDFQKGDIAEGYSVSREKKESFPLTVTSAQKNPTAFYLCASSIERVSQETQYFGPGTRLLVL.

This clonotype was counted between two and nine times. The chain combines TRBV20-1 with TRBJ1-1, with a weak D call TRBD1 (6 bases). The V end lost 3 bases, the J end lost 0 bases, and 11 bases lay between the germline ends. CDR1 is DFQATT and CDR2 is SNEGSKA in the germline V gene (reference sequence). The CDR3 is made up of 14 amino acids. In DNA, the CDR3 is TGCAGTGCTAGGATACAGGGCCTGAACACTGAAGCTTTCTTT. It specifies CSARIQGLNTEAFF.

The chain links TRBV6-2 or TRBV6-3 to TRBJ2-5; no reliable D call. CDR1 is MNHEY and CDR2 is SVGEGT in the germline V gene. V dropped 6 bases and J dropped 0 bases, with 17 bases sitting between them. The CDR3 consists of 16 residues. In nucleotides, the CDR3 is TGTGCCAGCAGGATATATGACACACCGTACCAAGAGACCCAGTACTTC. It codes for CASRIYDTPYQETQYF.

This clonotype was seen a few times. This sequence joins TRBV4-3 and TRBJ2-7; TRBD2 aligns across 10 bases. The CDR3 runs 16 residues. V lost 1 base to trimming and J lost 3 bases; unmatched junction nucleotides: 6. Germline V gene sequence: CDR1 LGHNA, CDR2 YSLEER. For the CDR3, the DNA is TGCGCCAGCAGCCAAGGGACTAGCGGCTGGGACTACGAGCAGTACTTC. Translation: CASSQGTSGWDYEQYF.

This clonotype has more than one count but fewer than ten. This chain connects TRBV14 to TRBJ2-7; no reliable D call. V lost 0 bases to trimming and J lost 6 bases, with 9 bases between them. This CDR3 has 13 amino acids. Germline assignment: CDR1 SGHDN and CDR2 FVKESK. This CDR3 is CASSQDTWTEQYF. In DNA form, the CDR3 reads TGTGCCAGCAGCCAAGATACCTGGACCGAGCAGTACTTC.

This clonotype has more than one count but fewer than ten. The CDR3 coding sequence is TGTGCCAGCAGTTACTCGTCGAGGGGATCCGGCGAGCAGTACTTC. This codes for CASSYSSRGSGEQYF. The J gene is TRBJ2-7, the V gene TRBV6-2 or TRBV6-3; D might be TRBD1 or TRBD2, each matching 5 bases. This CDR3 is built from 15 residues. Germline assignment: CDR1 MNHEY and CDR2 SVGEGT. The V end was cut by 0 bases, the J end by 6 bases, with 15 bases between.

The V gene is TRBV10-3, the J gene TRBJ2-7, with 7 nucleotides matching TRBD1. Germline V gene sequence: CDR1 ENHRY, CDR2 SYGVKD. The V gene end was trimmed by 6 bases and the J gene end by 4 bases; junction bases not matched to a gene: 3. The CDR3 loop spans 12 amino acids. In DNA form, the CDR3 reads TGTGCCATCAGGGGGACAGATTACGAGCAGTACTTC. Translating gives CAIRGTDYEQYF.

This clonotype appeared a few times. CDR3 nucleotide sequence: TGCAGTGCTAGAGCCCAGAGGAAGGGATACGGAAACACCATATATTTT. Translating it yields CSARAQRKGYGNTIYF. The rearrangement uses TRBV20-1 and TRBJ1-3; the D is unclear. Per germline, CDR1 DFQATT and CDR2 SNEGSKA (reference sequence). This CDR3 region has 16 residues. With 1 base removed from V and 4 bases from J, the gap between germline ends came to 17 bases.

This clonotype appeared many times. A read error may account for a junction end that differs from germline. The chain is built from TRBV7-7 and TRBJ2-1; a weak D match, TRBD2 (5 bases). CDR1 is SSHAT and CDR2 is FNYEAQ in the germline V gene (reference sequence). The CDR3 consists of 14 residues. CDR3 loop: CASSPGSAYNEQFF. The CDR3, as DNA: TGTGCTAGCAGCCCGGGTAGCGCCTACAATGAGCAGTTCTTC.

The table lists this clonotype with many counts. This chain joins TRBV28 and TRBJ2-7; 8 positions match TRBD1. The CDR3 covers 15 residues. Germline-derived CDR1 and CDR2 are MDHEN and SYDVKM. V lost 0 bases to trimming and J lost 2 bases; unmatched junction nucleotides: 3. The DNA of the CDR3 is TGTGCCAGCAGTTTATGGGGACAGGTTACCTACGAGCAGTACTTC. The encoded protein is CASSLWGQVTYEQYF.

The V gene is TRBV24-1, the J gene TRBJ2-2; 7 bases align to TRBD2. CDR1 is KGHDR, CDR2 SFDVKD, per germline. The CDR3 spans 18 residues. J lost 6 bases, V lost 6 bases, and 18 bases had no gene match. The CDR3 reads CATSTSKTAGVRAGELFF. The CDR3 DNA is TGTGCCACCAGTACGTCGAAGACGGCGGGAGTTAGAGCCGGGGAGCTGTTTTTT.

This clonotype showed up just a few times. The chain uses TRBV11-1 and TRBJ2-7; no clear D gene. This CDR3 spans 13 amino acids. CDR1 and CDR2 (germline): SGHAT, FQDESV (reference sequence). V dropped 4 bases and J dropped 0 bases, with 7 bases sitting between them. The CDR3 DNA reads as TGTGCCAGCAGCTGGGCCCCCTCCTACGAGCAGTACTTC. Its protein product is CASSWAPSYEQYF.

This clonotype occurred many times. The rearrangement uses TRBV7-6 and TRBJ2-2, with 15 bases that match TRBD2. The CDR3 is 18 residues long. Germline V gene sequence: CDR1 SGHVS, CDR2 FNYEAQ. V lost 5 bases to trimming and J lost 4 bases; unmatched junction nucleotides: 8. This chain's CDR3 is CASSRVGLAGGGTGELFF. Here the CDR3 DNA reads TGTGCCAGCAGCCGGGTCGGACTAGCGGGAGGGGGCACCGGGGAGCTGTTTTTT.

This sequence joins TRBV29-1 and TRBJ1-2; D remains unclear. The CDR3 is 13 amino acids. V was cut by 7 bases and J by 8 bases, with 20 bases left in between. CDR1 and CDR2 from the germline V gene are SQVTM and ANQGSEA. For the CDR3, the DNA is TGCAGCGCCAGAGGCGGATTCTTTGGAGGCTACACCTTC. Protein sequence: CSARGGFFGGYTF.

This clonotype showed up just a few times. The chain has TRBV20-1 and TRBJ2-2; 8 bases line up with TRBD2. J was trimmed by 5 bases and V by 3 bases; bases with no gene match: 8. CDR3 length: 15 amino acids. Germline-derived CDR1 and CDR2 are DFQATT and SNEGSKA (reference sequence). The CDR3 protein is CSASRTSGKTGELFF. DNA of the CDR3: TGCAGTGCTAGTCGAACTAGCGGTAAAACCGGGGAGCTGTTTTTT.

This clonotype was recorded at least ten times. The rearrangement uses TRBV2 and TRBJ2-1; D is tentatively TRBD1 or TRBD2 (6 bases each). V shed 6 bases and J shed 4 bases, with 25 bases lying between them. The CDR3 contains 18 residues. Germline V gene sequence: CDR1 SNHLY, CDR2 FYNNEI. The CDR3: CASRDRGPGTHQYNEQFF. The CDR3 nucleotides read TGTGCCAGCAGGGACCGGGGGCCCGGGACTCACCAATACAATGAGCAGTTCTTC. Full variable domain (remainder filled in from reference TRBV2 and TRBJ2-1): EPEVTQTPSHQVTQMGQEVILRCVPISNHLYFYWYRQILGQKVEFLVSFYNNEISEKSEIFDDQFSVERPDGSNFTLKIRSTKLEDSAMYFCASRDRGPGTHQYNEQFFGPGTRLTVL.

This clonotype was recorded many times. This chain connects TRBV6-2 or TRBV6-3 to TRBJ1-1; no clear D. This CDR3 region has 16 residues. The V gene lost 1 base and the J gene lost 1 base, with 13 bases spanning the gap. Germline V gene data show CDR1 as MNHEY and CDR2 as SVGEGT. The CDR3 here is CASSYYHSKQNTEAFF. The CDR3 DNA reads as TGTGCCAGCAGTTACTACCATTCAAAGCAGAACACTGAAGCTTTCTTT.

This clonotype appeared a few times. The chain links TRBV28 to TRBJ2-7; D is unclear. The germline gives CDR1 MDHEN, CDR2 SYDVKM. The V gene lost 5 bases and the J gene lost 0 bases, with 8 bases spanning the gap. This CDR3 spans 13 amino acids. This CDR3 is CASSPPYSYEQYF. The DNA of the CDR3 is TGTGCCAGCAGTCCGCCTTACTCCTACGAGCAGTACTTC. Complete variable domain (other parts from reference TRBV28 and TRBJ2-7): DVKVTQSSRYLVKRTGEKVFLECVQDMDHENMFWYRQDPGLGLRLIYFSYDVKMKEKGDIPEGYSVSREKKERFSLILESASTNQTSMYLCASSPPYSYEQYFGPGTRLTVT.

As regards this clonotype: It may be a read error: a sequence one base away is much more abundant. CDR3 in amino acids: CATRRHYEQYF. CDR3 coding DNA: TGTGCCACCAGGCGACACTACGAGCAGTACTTC. The rearrangement uses TRBV6-5 and TRBJ2-7; D not resolved. The V end lost 10 bases, the J end lost 3 bases, and 10 bases lay between the germline ends. The germline gives CDR1 MNHEY, CDR2 SVGAGI. The CDR3 spans 11 residues.

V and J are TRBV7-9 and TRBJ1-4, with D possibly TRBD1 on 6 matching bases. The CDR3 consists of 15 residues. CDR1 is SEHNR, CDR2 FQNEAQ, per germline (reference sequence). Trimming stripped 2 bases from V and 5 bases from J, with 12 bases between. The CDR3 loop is CASSLSGGRNEKLFF. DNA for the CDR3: TGTGCCAGCAGCTTAAGCGGGGGGCGAAATGAAAAACTGTTTTTT.

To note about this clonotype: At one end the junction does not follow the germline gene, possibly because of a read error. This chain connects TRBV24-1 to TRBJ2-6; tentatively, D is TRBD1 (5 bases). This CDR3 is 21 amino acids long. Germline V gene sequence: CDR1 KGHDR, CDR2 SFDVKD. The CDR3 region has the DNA TGTGCCGCCAGTGATAGGAAGGGTGGAAGGGGTTCCCCTTCTGGGGCCAACGTCCTGACTTTC. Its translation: CAASDRKGGRGSPSGANVLTF.